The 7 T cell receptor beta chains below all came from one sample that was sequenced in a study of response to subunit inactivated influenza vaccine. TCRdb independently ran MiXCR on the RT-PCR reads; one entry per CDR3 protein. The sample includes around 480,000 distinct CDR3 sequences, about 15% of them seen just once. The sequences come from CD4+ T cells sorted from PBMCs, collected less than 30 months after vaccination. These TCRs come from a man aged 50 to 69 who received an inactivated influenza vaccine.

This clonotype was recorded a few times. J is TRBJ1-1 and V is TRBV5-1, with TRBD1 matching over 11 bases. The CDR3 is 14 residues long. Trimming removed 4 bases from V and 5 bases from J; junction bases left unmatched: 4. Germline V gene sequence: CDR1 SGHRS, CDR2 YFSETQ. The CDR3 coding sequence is TGCGCCAGCAGCCAGGACAGGGGGCTGACTGAAGCTTTCTTT. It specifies CASSQDRGLTEAFF.

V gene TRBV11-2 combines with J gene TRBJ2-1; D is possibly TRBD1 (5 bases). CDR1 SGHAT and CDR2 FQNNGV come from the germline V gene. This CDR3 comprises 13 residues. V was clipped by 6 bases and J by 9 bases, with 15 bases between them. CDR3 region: CASSSGYSGEQFF. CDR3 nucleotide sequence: TGTGCCAGCAGTTCAGGGTACTCTGGTGAGCAGTTCTTC.

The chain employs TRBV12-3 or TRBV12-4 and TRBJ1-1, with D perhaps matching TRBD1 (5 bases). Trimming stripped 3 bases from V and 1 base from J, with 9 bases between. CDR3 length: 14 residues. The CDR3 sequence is CASSFGAANTEAFF. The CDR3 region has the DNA TGTGCCAGCAGTTTTGGGGCGGCGAACACTGAAGCTTTCTTT.

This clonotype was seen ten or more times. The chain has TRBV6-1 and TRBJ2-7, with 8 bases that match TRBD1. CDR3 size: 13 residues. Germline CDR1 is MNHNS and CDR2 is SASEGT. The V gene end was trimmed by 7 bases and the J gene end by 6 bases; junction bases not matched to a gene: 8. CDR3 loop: CASKRDRRGEQYF. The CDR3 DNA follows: TGTGCCAGCAAAAGGGACAGGCGGGGCGAGCAGTACTTC.

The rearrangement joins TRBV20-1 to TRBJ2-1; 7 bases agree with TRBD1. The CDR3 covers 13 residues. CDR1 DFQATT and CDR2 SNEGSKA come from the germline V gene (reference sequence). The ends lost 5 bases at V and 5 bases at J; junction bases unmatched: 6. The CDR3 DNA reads TGCAGTGCTTCACAGGGGTTCCACAATGAGCAGTTCTTC. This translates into CSASQGFHNEQFF.

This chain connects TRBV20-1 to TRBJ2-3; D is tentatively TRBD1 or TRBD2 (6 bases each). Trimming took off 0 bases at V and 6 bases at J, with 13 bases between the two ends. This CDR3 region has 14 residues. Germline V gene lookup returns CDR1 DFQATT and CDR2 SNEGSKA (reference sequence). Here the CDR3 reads CSARDHQGRDTQYF. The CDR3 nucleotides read TGCAGTGCTAGAGATCATCAGGGGAGGGATACGCAGTATTTT.

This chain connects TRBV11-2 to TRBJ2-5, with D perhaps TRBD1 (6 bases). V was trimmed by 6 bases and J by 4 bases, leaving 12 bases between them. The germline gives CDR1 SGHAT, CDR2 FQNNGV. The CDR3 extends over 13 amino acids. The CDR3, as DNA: TGTGCCAGCAGTTATACAGGGATAGAGACCCAGTACTTC. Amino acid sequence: CASSYTGIETQYF.